This TCR beta chain was recovered during a study of blood T cell repertoires in COVID-19. Background on the study: Both acute and convalescent COVID-19 samples were obtained from the United States, Italy and Spain. Nucleic acid was either cDNA or gDNA, and it came from T cells, B-cell-depleted T cells, or PBMCs.

In the original analysis: Researchers report that nucleated cell counts were estimated from reference gene primer amplification. Sequenced by immunoSEQ multiplex PCR; TCRdb stores in-frame clones only, minus some. V and J calls and clone size are those listed in that table; D and trimming were worked out from the DNA. The sample consists of around 280,000 clones, approximately 80% of them appearing once. Material for sequencing was peripheral blood. The clonotype was recovered from a woman in her fifties or sixties with active or convalescent COVID-19.

DNA for the CDR3: TGTGCCAGCAGCCTCAGGGGTAGCTACAATGAGCAGTTCTTC. Translated, it gives CASSLRGSYNEQFF. J is TRBJ2-1 and V is TRBV14; maybe TRBD1 (6 bases). Germline CDR1 reads SGHDN; CDR2 reads FVKESK. V dropped 4 bases and J dropped 3 bases, with 10 bases sitting between them. This CDR3 comprises 14 residues.